This T cell receptor (beta chain) was sequenced during a study of PD-L1 blockade in urothelial cancer. On the study more broadly: A median approximately 140,000 T cells were found in blood samples.

Whole-study results and caveats: Below-median pretreatment blood TCR clonality was associated with improved progression-free and overall survival.

What went into each PCR as a spike was synthetic TCR analog templates. Generated by immunoSEQ multiplex PCR, the TCRdb table keeps only in-frame clones and is missing some. The sample yields about 24,000 clones, around 90% seen once. The CDR3 is 13 amino acids. Germline V gene sequence: CDR1 SGHNT, CDR2 YENEEA. V shed 5 bases and J shed 2 bases, with 8 bases lying between them. Individual patients had between 1 and 8 samples, taken pretreatment and on-treatment. About this clone: Its specificity is unknown.

The input for sequencing was PBMCs, taken around atezolizumab (anti-PD-L1) treatment. The sequence was collected from a man in his fifties or sixties with urothelial cancer. The gene calls are TRBV11-3 and TRBJ2-3; no reliable D call. The CDR3 sequence is CASSARLTDTQYF. The CDR3 DNA follows: TGTGCCAGCAGCGCCCGACTCACAGATACGCAGTATTTT.